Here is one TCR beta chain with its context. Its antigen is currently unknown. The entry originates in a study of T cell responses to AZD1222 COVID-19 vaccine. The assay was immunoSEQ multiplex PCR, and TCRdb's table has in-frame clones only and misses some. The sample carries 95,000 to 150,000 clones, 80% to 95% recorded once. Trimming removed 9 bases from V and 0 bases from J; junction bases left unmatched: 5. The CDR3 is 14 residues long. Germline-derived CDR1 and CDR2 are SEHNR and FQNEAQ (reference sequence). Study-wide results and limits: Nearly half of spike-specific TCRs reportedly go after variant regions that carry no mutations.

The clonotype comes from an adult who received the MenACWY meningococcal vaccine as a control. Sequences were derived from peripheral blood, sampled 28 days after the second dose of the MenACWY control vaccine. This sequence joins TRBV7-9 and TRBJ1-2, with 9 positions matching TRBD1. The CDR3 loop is CASDGTGPNYGYTF. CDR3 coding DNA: TGTGCCAGTGACGGGACAGGGCCTAACTATGGCTACACCTTC.